This T cell receptor (beta chain) comes out of a study of radiotherapy plus CTLA-4 blockade in lung cancer. Overall study results and limits: Early blood T cell clone dynamics reportedly forecast response best, with interferon-beta. TCR clones from tumors expanded in blood after radiotherapy plus ipilimumab.

Sequencing used immunoSEQ multiplex PCR; TCRdb keeps in-frame clones, though not all of them. The sample shows about 98,000 clones, around 83% of them seen only once. This clone was observed once. The antigen is undetermined. The V and J ends lost 1 base and 6 bases respectively, with 5 bases between them. The CDR3 consists of 11 residues. Germline CDR1 is DFQATT and CDR2 is SNEGSKA (reference sequence). Sequenced here: peripheral blood, sampled from a patient treated with radiotherapy plus ipilimumab. The chain couples TRBV20-1 to TRBJ2-3, with unresolved D. The receptor was derived from a human donor with non-small cell lung cancer who had a partial response to radiotherapy plus ipilimumab. CDR3 DNA: TGCAGTGCTAGAGGCCGGGATACGCAGTATTTT. Its translation is CSARGRDTQYF.